The sequence of this T cell receptor beta chain was determined in a study of blood T cell repertoires in COVID-19. Looking at the study overall: There were acute and convalescent COVID-19 samples, and they came from the United States, Italy and Spain.

The V gene lost 2 bases and the J gene lost 8 bases, with 12 bases spanning the gap. Germline V gene data show CDR1 as MDHEN and CDR2 as SYDVKM. The length of the CDR3 is 13 residues. Profiling relied on immunoSEQ multiplex PCR, and the TCRdb table lists in-frame clones only, not all of them. The sample records more than 250,000 clones, roughly 87% being singletons. The rearrangement joins TRBV28 to TRBJ1-2; D might be TRBD1 (5 bases). The source of this sequence is a human donor in a cohort sampled during active COVID-19. Sequenced sample: peripheral blood. Here the CDR3 reads CASSLTGGLGYTF. The CDR3 nucleotides are TGTGCCAGCAGTTTAACGGGGGGATTGGGCTACACCTTC.